The TCR beta chain described here comes from a study of tumor-infiltrating lymphocytes in primary liver carcinoma. They got blood RNA out of unsorted whole blood and also pulled out germline DNA. As for this clonotype: Given a much more abundant clone one base away, this may be a read error.

V shed 10 bases, J shed 12 bases, and the junction held 13 bases outside the gene matches. The length of the CDR3 is 13 residues. Germline CDR1 and CDR2: MNHEY and SVGEGT. cDNA specific to TCR beta was made from 500 to 650 ng of total RNA, with a constant-region primer employed for priming. The TCR beta library was amplified through three nested multiplex PCR rounds in a modified ARM-PCR procedure. The two initial PCR rounds, approximately 10 cycles each, used TRBV1-TRBV30 forward and C-beta reverse primers. TCRdb re-derived calls from the multiplex PCR reads in MiXCR, one entry per CDR3 protein. In the table there are fewer than 350,000 distinct CDR3 sequences, about 62% of which are singletons.

This clonotype was obtained from a man in his forties or fifties with primary liver carcinoma and hepatitis B virus infection. The chain has TRBV6-2 or TRBV6-3 and TRBJ2-1; 9 bases fit TRBD1. Sequencing was performed on peripheral blood. CDR3 amino acids: CATDLGTGRSQFF. The CDR3 region has the DNA TGTGCCACCGACCTCGGGACAGGGCGATCGCAGTTCTTC.